A selection of T cell receptor beta chains follows, all from one sample in a study of blood T cell repertoires in COVID-19. The data were produced by immunoSEQ multiplex PCR, yet TCRdb's version contains in-frame clones alone and is incomplete. The sample has about 150,000 clones; 65% to 90% are singletons. The sample taken for sequencing was peripheral blood. These receptors were collected from a woman aged 55-69 years with COVID-19, enrolled during active disease. CDR3s include the opening cysteine and the closing phenylalanine or tryptophan. Each record gives: J gene, clone size, D gene, V gene, CDR3 protein, CDR3 DNA. A D gene is named only where the DNA matches it firmly. Clone sizes are given selectively: once, few, many, or a class where the clone is expanded.

TRBJ1-3	NA	NA	TRBV5-1	CASSSGRGTSGNTIYF	TGCGCCAGCAGCTCTGGACGGGGAACCTCTGGAAACACCATATATTTT
TRBJ2-6	NA	TRBD1	TRBV6-6	CASSRKTGGDSGANVLTF	TGTGCCAGCAGTCGCAAGACAGGGGGCGATTCTGGGGCCAACGTCCTGACTTTC
TRBJ2-1	NA	TRBD2	TRBV4-2	CASSQGALAGEGISQFF	TGTGCCAGCAGCCAAGGGGCACTAGCGGGAGAGGGTATTTCGCAGTTCTTC
TRBJ2-7	NA	NA	TRBV27	CASITGPPLYEQYF	TGTGCCAGCATAACCGGTCCCCCATTATACGAGCAGTACTTC
TRBJ2-5	NA	NA	TRBV19	CASNTPQETQYF	TGTGCCAGTAACACCCCCCAAGAGACCCAGTACTTC
TRBJ2-3	NA	TRBD1	TRBV18	CASSPEQGADTQYF	TGTGCCAGCTCACCCGAGCAGGGGGCTGATACGCAGTATTTT
TRBJ1-4	NA	NA	TRBV19	CASHSLFNEKLFF	TGTGCCAGTCACAGCCTTTTTAATGAAAAACTGTTTTTT
TRBJ2-3	NA	NA	TRBV7-6	CASSLVGGRTDTQYF	TGTGCCAGCAGCTTAGTGGGGGGTAGGACAGATACGCAGTATTTT
TRBJ2-5	NA	TRBD1	TRBV30	CAWSPGTGDETQYF	TGTGCCTGGAGCCCCGGGACAGGGGATGAGACCCAGTACTTC
TRBJ2-7	NA	NA	TRBV2	CASSESRRGSYEQYF	TGTGCCAGCAGTGAATCCCGTCGAGGCTCCTACGAGCAGTACTTC
TRBJ2-1	NA	TRBD2	TRBV6-2/TRBV6-3	CASSYASGRALNEQFF	TGTGCCAGCAGTTACGCTAGCGGGAGGGCCTTGAATGAGCAGTTCTTC
TRBJ2-5	NA	NA	TRBV14	CASSQRDYQETQYF	TGTGCCAGCAGCCAACGTGACTACCAAGAGACCCAGTACTTC
TRBJ1-1	few	TRBD1	TRBV6-6	CASSMPGQGNTEAFF	TGTGCCAGCAGTATGCCGGGACAGGGCAACACTGAAGCTTTCTTT
TRBJ2-5	NA	NA	TRBV7-9	CASTPGLRGQETQYF	TGTGCCAGCACCCCGGGACTGCGGGGCCAAGAGACCCAGTACTTC
TRBJ2-1	NA	TRBD1	TRBV29-1	CSFFGQARNEQFF	TGCAGCTTCTTTGGACAGGCACGCAATGAGCAGTTCTTC
TRBJ2-1	once	NA	TRBV18	CASSPDAGDEQFF	TGTGCCAGCTCACCAGATGCCGGGGATGAGCAGTTCTTC
TRBJ1-5	NA	NA	TRBV24-1	CATSASVNQPQHF	TGTGCCACCAGTGCAAGCGTCAATCAGCCCCAGCATTTT
TRBJ1-2	NA	NA	TRBV9	CASSVAGRAHGYTF	TGTGCCAGCAGCGTAGCGGGCAGGGCGCATGGCTACACCTTC
TRBJ1-5	once	NA	TRBV2	CASTKTGNSNQPQHF	TGTGCCAGCACCAAAACCGGGAATAGCAATCAGCCCCAGCATTTT
TRBJ1-6	NA	NA	TRBV13	CASSLAGGGSPLHF	TGTGCCAGCAGCTTAGCCGGAGGAGGGTCACCCCTCCACTTT